This T cell receptor beta chain is drawn from a study of vaccination and CD4 T cells after COVID-19. Sample treatment: roughly 10-day PBMC culture with coronavirus spike peptide pools or control peptides (ViraFEST assay). Worth noting for this clonotype: The antigen remains unidentified.

The germline V gene has CDR1 SGHTA and CDR2 FQGTGA. J gave up 2 bases and V 2 bases, and 0 bases lay outside the gene matches. The CDR3 extends over 14 amino acids. Study-level points and caveats: Among those convalescent, a median approximately 87% of reactive clones emerged solely post-vaccination.

An Oncomine TCR Beta short-read assay was used to sequence the DNA from cultured CD4+ T cells. TCRdb fed the PCR reads into MiXCR, producing one record per CDR3 protein. The table shows around 19,000 distinct CDR3 sequences, with roughly 40% occurring only once. The clonotype comes from a human donor who received a COVID-19 vaccine. The V and J genes are TRBV7-3 and TRBJ1-3, with 7 bases matching TRBD1. The specimen comprised CD4+ T cells from blood, cultured in vitro, sampled before SARS-CoV-2 vaccination. The CDR3 reads CASSLGQAGNTIYF. The DNA of the CDR3 is TGTGCCAGCAGCTTAGGACAGGCTGGAAACACCATATATTTT.